These 22 T cell receptor beta chains came from one sample sequenced in a study of T cell repertoires in cytomegalovirus infection. These receptors' targets are unknown. A single record per CDR3 protein comes from TCRdb applying MiXCR to the reads. This table has about 480,000 distinct CDR3 sequences, about 33% appearing once. This specimen consisted of cultured PBMCs, obtained from culture after CMV antigen stimulation. These receptors were taken from a human donor in good health (CMV status not recorded). Some clones in this sample may be carry-over from other donors' samples.

The genes are TRBV7-9 and TRBJ1-1; a possible D gene is TRBD1 (5 bases). The CDR3 length is 14 residues. Germline V gene sequence: CDR1 SEHNR, CDR2 FQNEAQ (reference sequence). V was clipped by 6 bases and J by 7 bases, with 18 bases between them. CDR3 protein: CASRRDGGQLEAFF. The CDR3 nucleotides are TGTGCCAGCAGGCGAGACGGGGGTCAACTTGAAGCTTTCTTT.

A few counts support this clonotype. The V and J genes are TRBV6-1 and TRBJ2-5; D remains unclear. The V and J ends lost 2 bases and 0 bases respectively, with 10 bases between them. The CDR3 sequence is 15 residues long. From germline, CDR1 is MNHNS and CDR2 SASEGT. The CDR3 is CASSELPRYQETQYF. The CDR3 bases are TGTGCCAGCAGTGAACTCCCGAGATACCAAGAGACCCAGTACTTC.

This clonotype was found a few times. CDR3 DNA sequence: TGTGCCAGCAGCCCTCAAGCGGGAACGTCAGATACGCAGTATTTT. Translating it yields CASSPQAGTSDTQYF. The V gene is TRBV7-2, the J gene TRBJ2-3, with 7 bases aligning to TRBD2. The V and J ends lost 5 bases and 4 bases, in that order; junction bases with no gene match: 9. The germline V gene has CDR1 SGHTA and CDR2 FQGNSA. This CDR3 comprises 15 residues.

This clonotype appeared many times. V gene TRBV7-8 combines with J gene TRBJ2-1; D assignment may be TRBD1 or TRBD2 (6 bases each). Germline V gene lookup returns CDR1 SGHVS and CDR2 FQNEAQ. CDR3 length: 17 amino acids. V lost 5 bases and J 4 bases, leaving 21 bases between the germline ends. CDR3 amino acids: CASSIPGGITPYNEQFF. The CDR3 DNA reads TGTGCCAGCAGCATTCCCGGGGGCATAACTCCATACAATGAGCAGTTCTTC.

This clonotype was counted a few times. The chain has TRBV5-4 and TRBJ1-2, with D tentatively TRBD1 (6 bases). The CDR3 runs to 15 residues. Germline values: CDR1 SGHNT, CDR2 YYREEE (reference sequence). With 0 bases removed from V and 8 bases from J, the gap between germline ends came to 17 bases. CDR3 in DNA: TGTGCCAGCAGCTTGGGGGGTGGGGGGCAACGAGGCTACACCTTC. Its translation: CASSLGGGGQRGYTF.

This clonotype has only one observation. This rearrangement joins TRBV29-1 to TRBJ2-1; 11 nucleotides match TRBD2. From germline, CDR1 is SQVTM and CDR2 ANQGSEA. The length of the CDR3 is 12 residues. After removal of 7 bases from V and 8 bases from J, the junction contained 4 bases not matched to a gene. The CDR3 bases are TGCAGCGCTATAGCGGGAGGGGATGAGCAGTTCTTC. It translates to CSAIAGGDEQFF.

This sequence joins TRBV19 and TRBJ2-2; D is perhaps TRBD1 (5 bases). This CDR3 has 16 residues. V was shortened by 4 bases and J by 1 base, with 13 bases between the two germline ends. Germline V lookup: CDR1 LNHDA, CDR2 SQIVND (reference sequence). The CDR3 region is CASSRRDSLNTGELFF. The CDR3, as DNA: TGTGCCAGTAGTAGACGAGACAGCCTGAACACCGGGGAGCTGTTTTTT.

This clonotype was picked up a small number of times. CDR3: CAISESGGHYGYTF. CDR3 coding DNA: TGTGCCATCAGTGAGTCCGGGGGGCACTATGGCTACACCTTC. V gene TRBV10-3 combines with J gene TRBJ1-2; a weak D match, TRBD1 (6 bases). The CDR3 runs 14 residues. Trimming pared 0 bases from V and 3 bases from J, leaving 8 bases between. The germline gives CDR1 ENHRY, CDR2 SYGVKD.

Many counts were recorded for this clonotype. CDR3 DNA: TGTGCCAGCAGCTTAGGTTTTCCGGACAGGGAGAATTCACCCCTCCACTTT. This translates into CASSLGFPDRENSPLHF. This chain links TRBV7-2 with TRBJ1-6, with 8 positions matching TRBD1. Trimming removed 1 base from V and 7 bases from J; junction bases left unmatched: 9. CDR1 and CDR2 (germline): SGHTA, FQGNSA. This CDR3 has 17 amino acids.

In this sample, this clonotype turned up a few times. The V and J genes are TRBV11-2 and TRBJ2-1; D may be TRBD1 or TRBD2 (5 bases each). Germline V gene lookup returns CDR1 SGHAT and CDR2 FQNNGV. This CDR3 has 13 residues. Trimming removed 5 bases from V and 10 bases from J, with 15 bases in between. CDR3 loop: CASSAVGPGEQFF. CDR3 DNA sequence: TGTGCCAGCAGCGCCGTGGGACCTGGCGAGCAGTTCTTC.

The V gene is TRBV7-8, the J gene TRBJ2-3, with 8 bases identical to TRBD2. This CDR3 spans 15 amino acids. Germline CDR1 and CDR2: SGHVS and FQNEAQ. The trim removed 4 bases at V and 9 bases at J, leaving 12 bases unmatched. The CDR3 DNA reads TGTGCCAGCAGCTCGGCCGGGACTAGACTCGAAACGCAGTATTTT. Translated, it gives CASSSAGTRLETQYF.

This clonotype was detected many times. This chain connects TRBV5-4 to TRBJ2-5; TRBD2 matches 8 bases. The V gene end was trimmed by 0 bases and the J gene end by 3 bases; junction bases not matched to a gene: 4. Germline assignment: CDR1 SGHNT and CDR2 YYREEE (reference sequence). The CDR3 spans 15 residues. The DNA for the CDR3 is TGTGCCAGCAGCTTGGCTAGCGGGCGGAAAGAGACCCAGTACTTC. This gives the protein CASSLASGRKETQYF.

This chain connects TRBV5-1 to TRBJ2-3, with TRBD2 matching over 7 bases. The CDR3 runs to 15 residues. V shed 0 bases and J 4 bases; nucleotides not matched to a gene: 5. Germline values: CDR1 SGHRS, CDR2 YFSETQ. The CDR3 region is CASSLGGSPSDTQYF. The CDR3 DNA follows: TGCGCCAGCAGCTTGGGCGGGAGTCCCTCAGATACGCAGTATTTT.

This clonotype turned up a few times. The chain joins TRBV6-1 to TRBJ2-7, with 13 bases identical to TRBD2. Per the germline V gene, CDR1 is MNHNS and CDR2 is SASEGT. Trimming removed 5 bases from V and 4 bases from J; junction bases left unmatched: 2. The CDR3 length is 14 residues. The CDR3 loop is CASSTGLAGYEQYV. DNA for the CDR3: TGTGCCAGCAGTACGGGACTAGCGGGGTACGAGCAGTACGTC.

The CDR3, as DNA: TGTGCCAGCAGCTACGCAATTTCGGGTGCTGCTACCCCTGGAAACACCATATATTTT. Amino acids: CASSYAISGAATPGNTIYF. V is TRBV11-2 and J is TRBJ1-3, with unresolved D. Trimming pared 4 bases from V and 2 bases from J, leaving 24 bases between. Germline V CDR1 and CDR2: SGHAT, FQNNGV. This CDR3 comprises 19 residues. The variable domain in full, with the rest retrieved from reference TRBV11-2 and TRBJ1-3, is EAGVAQSPRYKIIEKRQSVAFWCNPISGHATLYWYQQILGQGPKLLIQFQNNGVVDDSQLPKDRFSAERLKGVDSTLKIQPAKLEDSAVYLCASSYAISGAATPGNTIYFGEGSWLTVV.

This clonotype turned up a few times. This chain connects TRBV2 to TRBJ2-2, with D tentatively TRBD1 (6 bases). The CDR3 has 13 amino acids. CDR1 and CDR2 (germline): SNHLY, FYNNEI. V was trimmed by 8 bases and J by 7 bases, leaving 14 bases between them. This CDR3 is CASLPTTGGELFF. The CDR3 DNA reads as TGTGCCAGCCTTCCTACGACAGGCGGGGAGCTGTTTTTT.

This clonotype was recorded a few times. The chain recombines TRBV6-1 with TRBJ1-2; 9 positions agree with TRBD1. The germline gives CDR1 MNHNS, CDR2 SASEGT. This CDR3 is built from 14 residues. V dropped 5 bases and J dropped 6; count of bases not matched to a gene: 7. CDR3 loop: CASSYEQGADGYTF. Here the CDR3 DNA reads TGTGCCAGCAGTTACGAACAGGGGGCGGATGGCTACACCTTC.

In this sample, this clonotype turned up a few times. The J gene is TRBJ1-4, the V gene TRBV7-2, with 10 bases identical to TRBD1. With 5 bases clipped from V and 8 bases from J, the junction kept 8 bases outside the gene matches. This CDR3 is built from 15 residues. In germline, CDR1 is SGHTA, CDR2 FQGNSA. The CDR3 region has the DNA TGTGCCAGCAGCGCAGACAGGGGGCTCGGGGAAAAACTGTTTTTT. This sequence encodes CASSADRGLGEKLFF.

This clonotype has a handful of counts. The chain combines TRBV6-5 with TRBJ1-4, with 8 bases aligning to TRBD1. Germline lookup yields CDR1 MNHEY and CDR2 SVGAGI. CDR3 length equals 13 residues. V trimming: 7 bases; J trimming: 5 bases; junction bases outside the gene matches: 3. CDR3 loop: CASTRTGNEKLFF. The CDR3 DNA is TGTGCCAGCACCCGGACAGGGAATGAAAAACTGTTTTTT.

The genes are TRBV19 and TRBJ2-2; 10 bases are shared with TRBD1. V lost 4 bases to trimming and J lost 15 bases; unmatched junction nucleotides: 8. The CDR3 totals 13 residues. Germline V gives CDR1 LNHDA, CDR2 SQIVND (reference sequence). The CDR3 region has the DNA TGTGCCAGTAGTACCCGGACAGGGGGAGACGTGTTTTTT. Protein sequence: CASSTRTGGDVFF.

This chain connects TRBV7-8 to TRBJ2-5; TRBD2 aligns across 9 bases. Germline V gene lookup returns CDR1 SGHVS and CDR2 FQNEAQ. The junction had 8 bases not matched to a gene; V was cut back by 9 bases and J by 3 bases. The CDR3 runs 14 residues. CDR3 in amino acids: CASISGGYEETQYF. The DNA for the CDR3 is TGTGCCAGTATCAGCGGGGGGTACGAAGAGACCCAGTACTTC. The complete variable domain, with remaining parts taken from reference TRBV7-8 and TRBJ2-5, reads GAGVSQSPRYKVAKRGQDVALRCDPISGHVSLFWYQQALGQGPEFLTYFQNEAQLDKSGLPSDRFFAERPEGSVSTLKIQRTQQEDSAVYLCASISGGYEETQYFGPGTRLLVL.

This clonotype has at least ten counts. V usage is TRBV7-2 and J usage is TRBJ2-1; D is unclear. In germline, CDR1 is SGHTA, CDR2 FQGNSA. V was trimmed by 1 base and J by 0 bases, leaving 7 bases between them. The CDR3 contains 15 residues. The CDR3 DNA sequence: TGTGCCAGCAGCTTAGGAGTTAGCTCCTACAATGAGCAGTTCTTC. It translates to CASSLGVSSYNEQFF. Variable domain in full (rest from reference TRBV7-2 and TRBJ2-1): GAGVSQSPSNKVTEKGKDVELRCDPISGHTALYWYRQSLGQGLEFLIYFQGNSAPDKSGLPSDRFSAERTGGSVSTLTIQRTQQEDSAVYLCASSLGVSSYNEQFFGPGTRLTVL.